This T cell receptor (beta chain) was recorded in a study of PD-1 blockade in mismatch repair-deficient tumors. Whole-study results and caveats: After pembrolizumab, tumor-resident clones rose rapidly, then generally contracted before radiologic responses.

With 1 base removed from V and 3 bases from J, the gap between germline ends came to 15 bases. Germline CDR1 SGHAT, CDR2 FQNNGV. The CDR3 contains 16 residues. In its sample, this clone ranks as medium-sized. Its antigen is not known. Clones were read by immunoSEQ multiplex PCR, and TCRdb kept only the in-frame ones, dropping some. The repertoire holds 45,000 to 55,000 clones, with 81% as singletons. Sequences were derived from peripheral blood, sampled approximately 18 weeks after starting pembrolizumab. The chain carries TRBV11-2 and TRBJ1-1; D uncertain. The source is an adult with mismatch repair-deficient cancer. The CDR3 spells CASSLAGRSGDTEAFF. The CDR3 DNA sequence: TGTGCCAGCAGCTTAGCAGGACGGAGTGGGGACACTGAAGCTTTCTTT.